A selection of T cell receptor beta chains follows, all from one sample in a study of vaccination effects on CD4 cells after COVID-19. These receptors lack a known antigen. Generated by immunoSEQ multiplex PCR, the TCRdb table keeps only in-frame clones and is missing some. The repertoire consists of roughly 20,000 clones, with 65% to 80% occurring once and the leading ten covering 11%. Sequenced here: CD4+ T cells from PBMCs cultured with HCoV-NL63 spike peptides, sampled before COVID-19 vaccination. The receptor set was obtained from a human donor who received a COVID-19 vaccine. The CDR3 runs from the conserved cysteine through the conserved F or W. The order of the fields is D gene, clone size, V gene, J gene, CDR3 protein, CDR3 DNA. D genes are given only for firm matches. Size is omitted from some rows. Given values are once, few, many or a class for expanded clones.

d_gene: NA; abundance: few; v_gene: TRBV7-9; j_gene: TRBJ1-1; CDR3aa: CASSIASSRNTEAFF; CDR3nt: TGTGCCAGCAGCATCGCCAGTTCGAGGAACACTGAAGCTTTCTTT
d_gene: TRBD2; abundance: NA; v_gene: TRBV10-3; j_gene: TRBJ2-1; CDR3aa: CAIEDPVGSGIGSYNEQFF; CDR3nt: TGTGCCATCGAAGATCCCGTGGGTAGCGGGATTGGCTCCTACAATGAGCAGTTCTTC
d_gene: TRBD1; abundance: NA; v_gene: TRBV3-1/TRBV3-2; j_gene: TRBJ2-5; CDR3aa: CASSQVRTGAQVARKTQYF; CDR3nt: TGTGCCAGCAGCCAAGTTCGGACAGGGGCCCAAGTTGCTAGAAAGACCCAGTACTTC
d_gene: TRBD1; abundance: few; v_gene: TRBV5-1; j_gene: TRBJ1-1; CDR3aa: CASTTGMNTEAFF; CDR3nt: TGCGCCAGCACGACAGGGATGAACACTGAAGCTTTCTTT
d_gene: NA; abundance: NA; v_gene: TRBV11-2; j_gene: TRBJ2-7; CDR3aa: CASSPGTTKQYF; CDR3nt: TGTGCCAGCAGCCCTGGGACAACGAAGCAGTACTTC
d_gene: NA; abundance: NA; v_gene: TRBV3-1/TRBV3-2; j_gene: TRBJ1-3; CDR3aa: CASSPNSGGNTIYF; CDR3nt: TGTGCCAGCAGCCCGAACTCGGGCGGTAACACCATATATTTT
d_gene: TRBD1; abundance: NA; v_gene: TRBV6-4; j_gene: TRBJ2-1; CDR3aa: CASSLQGSSYNEQFF; CDR3nt: TGTGCCAGCAGTTTACAGGGGAGCTCCTACAATGAGCAGTTCTTC
d_gene: TRBD1; abundance: NA; v_gene: TRBV6-5; j_gene: TRBJ1-5; CDR3aa: CASSYSAGQGGQPQHF; CDR3nt: TGTGCCAGCAGTTACTCCGCGGGGCAGGGGGGTCAGCCCCAGCATTTT
d_gene: NA; abundance: NA; v_gene: TRBV3-1/TRBV3-2; j_gene: TRBJ2-2; CDR3aa: CASSQGWRQGGTGELFF; CDR3nt: TGTGCCAGCAGCCAAGGGTGGCGCCAGGGGGGCACCGGGGAGCTGTTTTTT
d_gene: NA; abundance: NA; v_gene: TRBV7-5; j_gene: TRBJ2-3; CDR3aa: CARSWDSTDTQYF; CDR3nt: TGTGCCAGAAGCTGGGACAGCACAGATACGCAGTATTTT
d_gene: TRBD2; abundance: NA; v_gene: TRBV5-1; j_gene: TRBJ2-2; CDR3aa: CASSEGLAATGELFF; CDR3nt: TGCGCCAGCAGCGAGGGACTAGCGGCCACCGGGGAGCTGTTTTTT
d_gene: TRBD2; abundance: NA; v_gene: TRBV3-1/TRBV3-2; j_gene: TRBJ2-1; CDR3aa: CASSQDRGLAGGPKDEQFF; CDR3nt: TGTGCCAGCAGCCAAGATCGGGGACTAGCGGGAGGGCCTAAGGATGAGCAGTTCTTC
d_gene: NA; abundance: NA; v_gene: TRBV12-3/TRBV12-4; j_gene: TRBJ2-5; CDR3aa: CASTQDSQETQYF; CDR3nt: TGTGCCAGCACCCAGGACAGCCAAGAGACCCAGTACTTC
d_gene: TRBD1; abundance: few; v_gene: TRBV30; j_gene: TRBJ2-7; CDR3aa: CAWSPTGYEQYF; CDR3nt: TGTGCCTGGAGCCCGACAGGGTACGAGCAGTACTTC
d_gene: TRBD1; abundance: once; v_gene: TRBV9; j_gene: TRBJ2-1; CDR3aa: CASSVRDRGYNEQFF; CDR3nt: TGTGCCAGCAGCGTGCGGGACAGGGGCTACAATGAGCAGTTCTTC
d_gene: NA; abundance: NA; v_gene: TRBV4-2; j_gene: TRBJ2-1; CDR3aa: CASSQVTRTGSYNEQFF; CDR3nt: TGTGCCAGCAGCCAAGTCACCCGTACAGGCTCCTACAATGAGCAGTTCTTC
d_gene: TRBD1; abundance: few; v_gene: TRBV29-1; j_gene: TRBJ1-3; CDR3aa: CSAWDRGSGNTIYF; CDR3nt: TGCAGCGCCTGGGACAGGGGCTCTGGAAACACCATATATTTT
d_gene: NA; abundance: NA; v_gene: TRBV5-1; j_gene: TRBJ1-6; CDR3aa: CASSLGQVLSPLHF; CDR3nt: TGCGCCAGCAGCTTGGGGCAGGTACTTTCACCCCTCCACTTT
d_gene: TRBD2; abundance: NA; v_gene: TRBV14; j_gene: TRBJ2-7; CDR3aa: CASSHRAGVAYEQYF; CDR3nt: TGTGCCAGCAGCCATAGAGCGGGAGTAGCTTACGAGCAGTACTTC
d_gene: NA; abundance: once; v_gene: TRBV6-1; j_gene: TRBJ1-2; CDR3aa: CASSEGQPVYGYTF; CDR3nt: TGTGCCAGCAGTGAAGGACAGCCGGTTTATGGCTACACCTTC
d_gene: TRBD1; abundance: NA; v_gene: TRBV10-2; j_gene: TRBJ2-5; CDR3aa: CASRKGTAKETQYF; CDR3nt: TGCGCCAGCAGAAAGGGGACAGCAAAAGAGACCCAGTACTTC
d_gene: NA; abundance: NA; v_gene: TRBV4-1; j_gene: TRBJ2-1; CDR3aa: CASSQVDMGLYNEQFF; CDR3nt: TGCGCCAGCAGCCAAGTTGACATGGGGCTTTACAATGAGCAGTTCTTC
d_gene: TRBD1; abundance: NA; v_gene: TRBV2; j_gene: TRBJ1-6; CDR3aa: CASRNPGQGSSYNSPLHF; CDR3nt: TGTGCCAGCAGAAACCCGGGACAGGGGAGCTCCTATAATTCACCCCTCCACTTT
d_gene: NA; abundance: NA; v_gene: TRBV7-9; j_gene: TRBJ1-4; CDR3aa: CASSFLSRPATNEKLFF; CDR3nt: TGTGCCAGCAGCTTTTTAAGTAGGCCAGCAACTAATGAAAAACTGTTTTTT
d_gene: NA; abundance: NA; v_gene: TRBV19; j_gene: TRBJ1-1; CDR3aa: CASREIGSMNTEAFF; CDR3nt: TGTGCCAGTAGGGAAATCGGCAGCATGAACACTGAAGCTTTCTTT
d_gene: NA; abundance: NA; v_gene: TRBV10-3; j_gene: TRBJ1-5; CDR3aa: CAISRQTDYSNQPQHF; CDR3nt: TGTGCCATCAGTCGACAGACGGATTATAGCAATCAGCCCCAGCATTTT
d_gene: TRBD1; abundance: NA; v_gene: TRBV14; j_gene: TRBJ1-2; CDR3aa: CASSRNTGDGYTF; CDR3nt: TGTGCCAGCAGCCGGAACACAGGGGATGGCTACACCTTC